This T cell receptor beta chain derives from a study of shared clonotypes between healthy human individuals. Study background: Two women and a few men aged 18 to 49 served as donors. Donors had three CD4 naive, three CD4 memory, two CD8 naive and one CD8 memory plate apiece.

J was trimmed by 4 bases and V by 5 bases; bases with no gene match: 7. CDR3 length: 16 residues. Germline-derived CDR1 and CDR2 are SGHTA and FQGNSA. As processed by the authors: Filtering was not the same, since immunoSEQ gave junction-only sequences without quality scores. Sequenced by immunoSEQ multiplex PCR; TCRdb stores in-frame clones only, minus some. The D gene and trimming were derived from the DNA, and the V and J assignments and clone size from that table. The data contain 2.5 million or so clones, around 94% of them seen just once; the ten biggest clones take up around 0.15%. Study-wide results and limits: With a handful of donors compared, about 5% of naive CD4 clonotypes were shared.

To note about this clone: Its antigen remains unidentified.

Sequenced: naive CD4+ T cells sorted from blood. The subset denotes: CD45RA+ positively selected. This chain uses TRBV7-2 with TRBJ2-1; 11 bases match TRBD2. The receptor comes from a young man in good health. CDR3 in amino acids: CASSRSGTSGYNEQFF. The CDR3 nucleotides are TGTGCCAGCAGCCGTTCCGGGACTAGCGGATACAATGAGCAGTTCTTC.